This TCR beta chain came from a study of T cells in Graves' hyperthyroidism and ophthalmopathy. As for the study in general: Peripheral blood was secured at the point of initial diagnosis, before any treatment.

Patients with ophthalmopathy all had a Clinical Activity Score of at least 3, a NOSPECS grade of at least 4 and duration under 3 months. Template material for amplifying TCR beta CDR3 regions consisted of RNA transcripts. TCR CDR3 underwent first-round RT-PCR with the HTBI primer set. Via MiXCR, TCRdb re-called the multiplex PCR reads, giving one row per CDR3 protein. The data show 500,000 to 550,000 distinct CDR3 sequences, less than 20% seen once. V lost 4 bases to trimming and J lost 0 bases; unmatched junction nucleotides: 5. CDR1 and CDR2 (germline): MNHEY, SMNVEV (reference sequence). There are 17 residues in the CDR3.

The V gene is TRBV27, the J gene TRBJ2-1, with TRBD2 matching over 11 bases. The receptor's source is a man in his forties with Graves' ophthalmopathy. The sequenced sample was blood. The CDR3 here is CASSYSGGVSSYNEQFF. CDR3 nucleotide sequence: TGTGCCAGCAGTTATAGCGGGGGGGTGAGCTCCTACAATGAGCAGTTCTTC.